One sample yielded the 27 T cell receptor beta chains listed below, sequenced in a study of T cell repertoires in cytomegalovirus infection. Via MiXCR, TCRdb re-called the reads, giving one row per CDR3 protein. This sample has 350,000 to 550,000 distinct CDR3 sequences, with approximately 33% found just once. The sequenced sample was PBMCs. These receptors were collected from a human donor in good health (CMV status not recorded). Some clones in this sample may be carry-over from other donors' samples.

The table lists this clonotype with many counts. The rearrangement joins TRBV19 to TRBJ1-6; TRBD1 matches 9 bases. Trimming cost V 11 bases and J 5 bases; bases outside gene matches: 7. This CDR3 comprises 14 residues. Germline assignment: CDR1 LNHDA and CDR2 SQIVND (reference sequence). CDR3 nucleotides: TGTGCCTTTACAGGGGGCTTTGATAATTCACCCCTCCACTTT. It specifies CAFTGGFDNSPLHF. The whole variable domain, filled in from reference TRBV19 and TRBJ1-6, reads DGGITQSPKYLFRKEGQNVTLSCEQNLNHDAMYWYRQDPGQGLRLIYYSQIVNDFQKGDIAEGYSVSREKKESFPLTVTSAQKNPTAFYLCAFTGGFDNSPLHFGNGTRLTVT.

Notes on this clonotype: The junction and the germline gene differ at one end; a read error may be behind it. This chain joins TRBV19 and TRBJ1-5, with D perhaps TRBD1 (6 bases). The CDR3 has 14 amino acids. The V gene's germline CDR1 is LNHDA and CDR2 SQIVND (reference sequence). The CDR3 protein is CASSIGTDNRPQHF. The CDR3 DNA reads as TGTGCCAGTAGTATAGGGACAGACAATCGGCCCCAGCATTTT.

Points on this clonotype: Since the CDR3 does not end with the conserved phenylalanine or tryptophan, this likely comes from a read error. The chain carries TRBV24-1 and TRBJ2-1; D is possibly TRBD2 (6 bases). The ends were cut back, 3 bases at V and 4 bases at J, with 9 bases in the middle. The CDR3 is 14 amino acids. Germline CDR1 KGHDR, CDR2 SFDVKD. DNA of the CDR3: TGTGCCACCAGTGATAAACTAGCTTACAATGAGCAGTTCTTA. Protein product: CATSDKLAYNEQFL.

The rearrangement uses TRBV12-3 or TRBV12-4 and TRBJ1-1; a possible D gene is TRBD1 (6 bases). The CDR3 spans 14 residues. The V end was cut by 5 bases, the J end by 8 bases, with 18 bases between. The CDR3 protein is CASSTTRGGKEAFF. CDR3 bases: TGTGCCAGCAGTACAACCCGGGGGGGCAAGGAAGCTTTCTTT.

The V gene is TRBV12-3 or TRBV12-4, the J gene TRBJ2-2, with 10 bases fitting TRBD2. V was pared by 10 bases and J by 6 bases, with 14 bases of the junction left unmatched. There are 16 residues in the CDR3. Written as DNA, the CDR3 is TGTGCCATACACCGGGGAAGGCTAGCGGGGGCCGGGGAGCTGTTTTTT. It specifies CAIHRGRLAGAGELFF.

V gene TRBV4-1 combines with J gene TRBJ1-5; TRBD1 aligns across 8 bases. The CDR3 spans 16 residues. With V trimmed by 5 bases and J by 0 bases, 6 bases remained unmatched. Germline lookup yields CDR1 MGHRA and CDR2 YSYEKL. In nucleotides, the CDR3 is TGCGCCAGCAGCGACAGGGGCGACACTAGCAATCAGCCCCAGCATTTT. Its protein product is CASSDRGDTSNQPQHF.

CDR3 sequence (DNA): TGTGCCAGCAGTTACTCGGGTACGCAGTATTTT. Translated: CASSYSGTQYF. The gene calls are TRBV6-2 or TRBV6-3 and TRBJ2-3; D call uncertain. Per the germline V gene, CDR1 is MNHEY and CDR2 is SVGEGT. V lost 0 bases and J lost 8, with 3 bases in between. This CDR3 is 11 amino acids long.

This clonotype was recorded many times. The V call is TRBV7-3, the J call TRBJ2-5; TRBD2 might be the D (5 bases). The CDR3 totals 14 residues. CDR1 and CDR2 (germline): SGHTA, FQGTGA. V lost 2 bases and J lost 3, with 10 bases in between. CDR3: CASSLEGAEETQYF. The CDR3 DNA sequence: TGTGCCAGCAGCTTAGAGGGAGCAGAAGAGACCCAGTACTTC. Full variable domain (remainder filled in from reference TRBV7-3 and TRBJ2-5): GAGVSQTPSNKVTEKGKYVELRCDPISGHTALYWYRQSLGQGPEFLIYFQGTGAADDSGLPNDRFFAVRPEGSVSTLKIQRTERGDSAVYLCASSLEGAEETQYFGPGTRLLVL.

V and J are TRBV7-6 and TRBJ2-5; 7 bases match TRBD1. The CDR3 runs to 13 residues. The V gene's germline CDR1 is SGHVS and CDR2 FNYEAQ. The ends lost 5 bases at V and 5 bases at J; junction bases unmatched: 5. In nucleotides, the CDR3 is TGTGCCAGCAGCGACAGGGTGGGTGAGACCCAGTACTTC. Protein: CASSDRVGETQYF.

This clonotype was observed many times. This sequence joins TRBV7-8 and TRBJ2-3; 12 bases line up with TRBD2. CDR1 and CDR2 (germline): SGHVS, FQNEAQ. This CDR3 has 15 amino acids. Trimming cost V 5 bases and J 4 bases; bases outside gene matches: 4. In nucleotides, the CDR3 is TGTGCCAGCAGCCCAAGACTAGCGGGGGCAGATACGCAGTATTTT. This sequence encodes CASSPRLAGADTQYF.

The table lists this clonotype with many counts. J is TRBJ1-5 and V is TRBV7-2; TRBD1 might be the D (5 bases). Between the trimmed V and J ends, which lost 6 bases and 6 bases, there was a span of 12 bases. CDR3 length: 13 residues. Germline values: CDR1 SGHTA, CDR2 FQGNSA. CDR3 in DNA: TGTGCCAGCAGTCCAGGGTACAGTCAGCCCCAGCATTTT. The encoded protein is CASSPGYSQPQHF.

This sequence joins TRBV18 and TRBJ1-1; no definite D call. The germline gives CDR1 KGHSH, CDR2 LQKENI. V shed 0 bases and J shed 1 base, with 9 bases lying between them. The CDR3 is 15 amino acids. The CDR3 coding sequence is TGTGCCAGCTCACCACCGTTAGCCACGAACACTGAAGCTTTCTTT. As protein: CASSPPLATNTEAFF.

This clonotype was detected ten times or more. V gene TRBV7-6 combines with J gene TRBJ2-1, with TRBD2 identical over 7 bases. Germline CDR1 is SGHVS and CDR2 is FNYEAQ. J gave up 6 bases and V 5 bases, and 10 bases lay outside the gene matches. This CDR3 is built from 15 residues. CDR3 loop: CASSPDPTSSNEQFF. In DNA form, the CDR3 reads TGTGCCAGCAGCCCGGATCCGACTAGCTCCAATGAGCAGTTCTTC. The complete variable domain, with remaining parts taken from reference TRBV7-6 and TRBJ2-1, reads GAGVSQSPRYKVTKRGQDVALRCDPISGHVSLYWYRQALGQGPEFLTYFNYEAQQDKSGLPNDRFSAERPEGSISTLTIQRTEQRDSAMYRCASSPDPTSSNEQFFGPGTRLTVL.

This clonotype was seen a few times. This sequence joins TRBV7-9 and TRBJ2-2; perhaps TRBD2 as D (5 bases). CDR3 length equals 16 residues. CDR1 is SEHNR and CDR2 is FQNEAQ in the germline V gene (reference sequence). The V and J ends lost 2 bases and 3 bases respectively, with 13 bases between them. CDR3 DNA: TGTGCCAGCAGCTTAAGCGGCCGAGGAGACACCGGGGAGCTGTTTTTT. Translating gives CASSLSGRGDTGELFF.

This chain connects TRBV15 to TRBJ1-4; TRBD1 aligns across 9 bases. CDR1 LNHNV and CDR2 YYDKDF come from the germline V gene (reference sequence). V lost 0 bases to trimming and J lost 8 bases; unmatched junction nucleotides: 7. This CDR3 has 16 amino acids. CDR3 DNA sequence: TGTGCCACCAGCAGAGACTTACAGGGGGCAGGGGAAAAACTGTTTTTT. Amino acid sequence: CATSRDLQGAGEKLFF.

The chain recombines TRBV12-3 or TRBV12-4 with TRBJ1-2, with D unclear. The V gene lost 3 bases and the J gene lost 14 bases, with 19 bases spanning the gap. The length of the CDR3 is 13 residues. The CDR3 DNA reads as TGTGCCAGCAGTTTCGACGGAAACTATGGCTCAACCTTC. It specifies CASSFDGNYGSTF.

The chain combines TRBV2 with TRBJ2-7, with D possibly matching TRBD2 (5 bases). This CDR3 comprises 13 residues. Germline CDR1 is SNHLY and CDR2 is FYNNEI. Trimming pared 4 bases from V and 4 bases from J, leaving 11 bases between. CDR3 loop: CASSARGLYEQYF. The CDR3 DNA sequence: TGTGCCAGCAGTGCAAGAGGGTTGTACGAGCAGTACTTC. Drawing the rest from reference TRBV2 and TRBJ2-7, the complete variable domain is EPEVTQTPSHQVTQMGQEVILRCVPISNHLYFYWYRQILGQKVEFLVSFYNNEISEKSEIFDDQFSVERPDGSNFTLKIRSTKLEDSAMYFCASSARGLYEQYFGPGTRLTVT.

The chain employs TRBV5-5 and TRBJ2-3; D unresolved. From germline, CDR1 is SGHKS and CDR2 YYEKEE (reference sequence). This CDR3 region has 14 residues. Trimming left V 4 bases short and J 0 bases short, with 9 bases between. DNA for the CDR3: TGTGCCAGCAGCCTGACGGTGAGCACAGATACGCAGTATTTT. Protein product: CASSLTVSTDTQYF.

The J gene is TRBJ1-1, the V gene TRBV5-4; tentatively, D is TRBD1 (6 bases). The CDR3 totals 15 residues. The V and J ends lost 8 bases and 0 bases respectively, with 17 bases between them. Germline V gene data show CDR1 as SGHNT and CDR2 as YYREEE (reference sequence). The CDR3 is CASLAGANMNTEAFF. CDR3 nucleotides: TGTGCCAGTCTGGCGGGGGCTAACATGAACACTGAAGCTTTCTTT.

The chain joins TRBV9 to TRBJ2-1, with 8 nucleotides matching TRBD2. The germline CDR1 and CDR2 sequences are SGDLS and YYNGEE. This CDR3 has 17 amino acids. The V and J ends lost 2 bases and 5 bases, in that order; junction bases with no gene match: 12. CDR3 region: CASSVSKRVAGNNEQFF. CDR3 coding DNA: TGTGCCAGCAGCGTTTCCAAGAGGGTAGCGGGAAACAATGAGCAGTTCTTC.

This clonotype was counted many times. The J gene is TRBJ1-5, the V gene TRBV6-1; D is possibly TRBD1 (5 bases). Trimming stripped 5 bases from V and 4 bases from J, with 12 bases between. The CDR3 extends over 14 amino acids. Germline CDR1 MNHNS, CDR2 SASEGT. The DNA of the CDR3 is TGTGCCAGCAGTTCGGACAAGAAAAATCAGCCCCAGCATTTT. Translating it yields CASSSDKKNQPQHF.

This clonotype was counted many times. The CDR3 sequence is CASSEAGWGQRNTEAFF. The CDR3 DNA is TGTGCCAGCAGTGAAGCGGGCTGGGGACAGCGGAACACTGAAGCTTTCTTT. The chain employs TRBV6-1 and TRBJ1-1; 7 bases agree with TRBD1. Germline V CDR1 and CDR2: MNHNS, SASEGT. V lost 0 bases, J lost 1 base, and 8 bases stayed unmatched. The CDR3 totals 17 residues.

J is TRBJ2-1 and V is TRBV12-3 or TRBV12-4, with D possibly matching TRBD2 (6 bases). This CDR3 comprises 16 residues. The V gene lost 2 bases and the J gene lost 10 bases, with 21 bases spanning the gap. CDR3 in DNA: TGTGCCAGCAGTTTAAACTCCCCCGGGGGACCGGGAGAGCAGTTCTTC. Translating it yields CASSLNSPGGPGEQFF.

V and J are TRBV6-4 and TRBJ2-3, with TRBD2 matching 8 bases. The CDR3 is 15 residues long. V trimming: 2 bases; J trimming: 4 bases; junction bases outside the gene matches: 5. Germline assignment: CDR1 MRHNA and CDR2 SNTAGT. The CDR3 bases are TGTGCCAGCAGTGACGCTGCGGGGGGCTCAGATACGCAGTATTTT. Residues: CASSDAAGGSDTQYF.

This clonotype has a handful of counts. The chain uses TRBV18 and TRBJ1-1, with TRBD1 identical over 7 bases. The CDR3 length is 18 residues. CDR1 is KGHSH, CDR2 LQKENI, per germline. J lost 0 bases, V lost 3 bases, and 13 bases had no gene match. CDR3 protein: CASSPIRTGDFMNTEAFF. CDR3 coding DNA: TGTGCCAGCTCACCGATTAGGACAGGAGATTTTATGAACACTGAAGCTTTCTTT.

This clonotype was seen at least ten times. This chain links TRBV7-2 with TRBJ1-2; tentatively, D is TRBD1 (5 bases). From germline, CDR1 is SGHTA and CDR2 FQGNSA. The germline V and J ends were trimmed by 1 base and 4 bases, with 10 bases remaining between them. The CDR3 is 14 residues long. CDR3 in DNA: TGTGCCAGCAGCTTAGAGGGACTTTCCTATGGCTACACCTTC. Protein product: CASSLEGLSYGYTF. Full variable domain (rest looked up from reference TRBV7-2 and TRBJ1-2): GAGVSQSPSNKVTEKGKDVELRCDPISGHTALYWYRQSLGQGLEFLIYFQGNSAPDKSGLPSDRFSAERTGGSVSTLTIQRTQQEDSAVYLCASSLEGLSYGYTFGSGTRLTVV.

The CDR3 sequence is CASSQSRTGGSSSYEQYF. CDR3 DNA sequence: TGCGCCAGCAGTCAATCGAGGACAGGGGGATCCTCCTCCTACGAGCAGTACTTC. This chain uses TRBV23-1 with TRBJ2-7; 10 bases align to TRBD1. TRBV23-1 is flagged as an ORF with uncertain function. The CDR3 spans 18 residues. The V gene end was trimmed by 0 bases and the J gene end by 0 bases; junction bases not matched to a gene: 8.